The next 23 T cell receptor beta chains were all read from a single sample in a study of cytomegalovirus exposure and HLA in healthy donors. 60 Vbeta and 13 Jbeta primers were used in PCR. Only in-frame clones appear in the TCRdb table, and some are missing; sequencing was by immunoSEQ multiplex PCR. The table records 170,000 or so clones, 77% of them present only once. Sequenced: PBMCs. The receptors derive from a woman aged 60 to 75 in good health and CMV-seropositive.

V and J are TRBV19 and TRBJ1-5, with 8 bases lining up with TRBD1. The V segment lost 0 bases and the J segment 5 bases; nucleotides outside the gene matches: 3. Germline CDR1 is LNHDA and CDR2 is SQIVND (reference sequence). CDR3 size: 15 residues. CDR3 residues: CASSIDRGRDQPQHF. DNA of the CDR3: TGTGCCAGTAGTATAGACAGGGGGCGCGATCAGCCCCAGCATTTT.

This clone was detected only once. The chain couples TRBV16 to TRBJ1-5; D remains unclear. CDR3 size: 14 residues. Trimming took off 3 bases at V and 6 bases at J, with 12 bases between the two ends. The germline V gene has CDR1 KGHSY and CDR2 FQNENV. The CDR3 DNA reads as TGTGCCAGCAGCCAGCGGGGAGGAGGTCAGCCCCAGCATTTT. Translation: CASSQRGGGQPQHF.

The J gene is TRBJ1-5, the V gene TRBV28; 8 bases align to TRBD1. After removal of 6 bases from V and 4 bases from J, the junction contained 8 bases not matched to a gene. This CDR3 is built from 15 residues. Per germline, CDR1 MDHEN and CDR2 SYDVKM. The DNA for the CDR3 is TGTGCCAGCAGGCTCGACAGGGGATATAATCAGCCCCAGCATTTT. Encoded protein: CASRLDRGYNQPQHF.

The chain joins TRBV9 to TRBJ2-3; possible D gene TRBD2, 6 bases. This CDR3 is 15 amino acids long. The V gene lost 1 base and the J gene lost 4 bases, with 13 bases spanning the gap. The germline gives CDR1 SGDLS, CDR2 YYNGEE. The CDR3, as DNA: TGTGCCAGCAGCGTAACCACGGGAGAGGCAGATACGCAGTATTTT. Its translation is CASSVTTGEADTQYF.

The chain employs TRBV9 and TRBJ2-1; TRBD1 matches at 7 bases. Germline CDR1 SGDLS, CDR2 YYNGEE. J lost 4 bases, V lost 4 bases, and 5 bases had no gene match. This CDR3 has 14 amino acids. The CDR3 coding sequence is TGTGCCAGCAGCCTAGGGGGCGTATACAATGAGCAGTTCTTC. As protein: CASSLGGVYNEQFF.

This clone has a handful of counts. The V gene is TRBV7-3, the J gene TRBJ2-7; 12 bases align to TRBD2. The CDR3 runs to 15 residues. Germline V lookup: CDR1 SGHTA, CDR2 FQGTGA. V was pared by 5 bases and J by 2 bases, with 4 bases of the junction left unmatched. CDR3 in DNA: TGTGCCAGCAGCCCGACTAGCGGGAGTACCTACGAGCAGTACTTC. Its translation is CASSPTSGSTYEQYF.

The V call is TRBV9, the J call TRBJ1-1; 9 nucleotides align to TRBD1. V was pared by 4 bases and J by 6 bases, with 13 bases of the junction left unmatched. CDR1 is SGDLS, CDR2 YYNGEE, per germline. The length of the CDR3 is 16 residues. The CDR3 nucleotides are TGTGCCAGCAGCCCCAGACAGGGGGGGGTCGGCTCTGAAGCTTTCTTT. Translation: CASSPRQGGVGSEAFF.

The J gene is TRBJ2-5, the V gene TRBV6-5; D is ambiguous. Germline loops: CDR1 MNHEY, CDR2 SVGAGI. V was cut by 1 base and J by 1 base, with 10 bases left in between. This CDR3 has 15 amino acids. The chain's CDR3 is CASSYFLGLQETQYF. The CDR3 coding sequence is TGTGCCAGCAGTTACTTTCTGGGCCTCCAAGAGACCCAGTACTTC.

The V gene is TRBV4-2, the J gene TRBJ2-1; 10 bases are shared with TRBD2. The CDR3 is 15 amino acids. With 4 bases clipped from V and 6 bases from J, the junction kept 6 bases outside the gene matches. Germline CDR1 reads LGHNA; CDR2 reads YNFKEQ. CDR3 region: CASSRAGGERNEQFF. CDR3 nucleotides: TGTGCCAGCAGCCGAGCGGGAGGGGAACGCAATGAGCAGTTCTTC.

The CDR3 loop reads CASSPSQGPYGYTF. The CDR3 bases are TGCGCCAGCAGCCCTTCTCAGGGCCCCTATGGCTACACCTTC. The chain uses TRBV5-1 and TRBJ1-2; D possibly corresponds to TRBD1 (5 bases). Germline V CDR1 and CDR2: SGHRS, YFSETQ. There are 14 residues in the CDR3. Trimming left V 4 bases short and J 4 bases short, with 14 bases between. Variable domain in full (rest from reference TRBV5-1 and TRBJ1-2): KAGVTQTPRYLIKTRGQQVTLSCSPISGHRSVSWYQQTPGQGLQFLFEYFSETQRNKGNFPGRFSGRQFSNSRSEMNVSTLELGDSALYLCASSPSQGPYGYTFGSGTRLTVV.

Comments on this clone: Additional DNA sequences in this sample encode the identical CDR3. This chain joins TRBV6-1 and TRBJ2-1, with 7 nucleotides matching TRBD1. J was trimmed by 5 bases and V by 5 bases; bases with no gene match: 3. This CDR3 comprises 13 residues. Germline V lookup: CDR1 MNHNS, CDR2 SASEGT. The CDR3 coding sequence is TGTGCCAGCAGTTTCACAGGGGACAATGAGCAGTTCTTC. Residues: CASSFTGDNEQFF.

The chain has TRBV6-5 and TRBJ2-5; possibly TRBD1 for D (6 bases). The V and J ends lost 0 bases and 1 base respectively, with 6 bases between them. Germline values: CDR1 MNHEY, CDR2 SVGAGI. This CDR3 has 14 residues. CDR3 amino acids: CASSYSQGQETQYF. CDR3 DNA sequence: TGTGCCAGCAGTTACTCACAGGGCCAAGAGACCCAGTACTTC.

This rearrangement joins TRBV2 to TRBJ1-3; a weak D match, TRBD1 (6 bases). Germline V lookup: CDR1 SNHLY, CDR2 FYNNEI. The CDR3 contains 14 residues. Trimming cost V 3 bases and J 4 bases, with 10 bases left between them. The CDR3 bases are TGTGCCAGCAGTGAGGGGGCTTCAGGAAACACCATATATTTT. Translation: CASSEGASGNTIYF.

This rearrangement joins TRBV4-3 to TRBJ2-6, with TRBD2 as a possible D gene (6 bases). Germline CDR1 is LGHNA and CDR2 is YSLEER. The CDR3 totals 16 residues. Trimming removed 4 bases at V and 0 bases at J, with 10 bases between. This CDR3 reads CASSRDFSSGANVLTF. CDR3 nucleotides: TGCGCCAGCAGCCGGGACTTCAGCTCTGGGGCCAACGTCCTGACTTTC.

The V gene is TRBV7-6, the J gene TRBJ2-1, with no clear D. V lost 1 base and J lost 10, with 8 bases in between. This CDR3 has 12 residues. Germline V gene lookup returns CDR1 SGHVS and CDR2 FNYEAQ. CDR3 bases: TGTGCCAGCAGCTTAGGAGTCACGGAGCAGTTCTTC. Residues: CASSLGVTEQFF.

J is TRBJ1-1 and V is TRBV19, with TRBD1 matching 7 bases. The CDR3 consists of 16 residues. Looked up from germline, CDR1 is LNHDA and CDR2 is SQIVND (reference sequence). J gave up 4 bases and V 4 bases, and 12 bases lay outside the gene matches. The CDR3 nucleotides are TGTGCCAGTAGTACACCCCGGGACAGTCACTCCACTGAAGCTTTCTTT. Translating gives CASSTPRDSHSTEAFF.

The chain recombines TRBV4-3 with TRBJ2-1; 11 positions match TRBD2. Trimming at V came to 1 base and at J to 9 bases, leaving 8 bases not matched to a gene. Germline-derived CDR1 and CDR2 are LGHNA and YSLEER. The CDR3 sequence is 16 residues long. DNA for the CDR3: TGCGCCAGCAGCCAAGGGGCTAGCGGGGGGATCGCTGAGCAGTTCTTC. Translation gives CASSQGASGGIAEQFF.

This clone was seen a few times. This chain joins TRBV7-9 and TRBJ2-3; D may be TRBD2 (6 bases). The CDR3 length is 15 residues. The V end lost 5 bases, the J end lost 2 bases, and 14 bases lay between the germline ends. Germline V gene lookup returns CDR1 SEHNR and CDR2 FQNEAQ (reference sequence). CDR3 loop: CASSPRLEFTDTQYF. The CDR3 DNA is TGTGCCAGCAGCCCCCGACTAGAATTCACAGATACGCAGTATTTT.

The chain joins TRBV28 to TRBJ2-7, with TRBD2 identical over 9 bases. The length of the CDR3 is 15 residues. J gave up 2 bases and V 5 bases, and 7 bases lay outside the gene matches. Germline assignment: CDR1 MDHEN and CDR2 SYDVKM. This CDR3 is CASSGSSSGAYEQYF. The CDR3, as DNA: TGTGCCAGCAGTGGTTCATCTAGCGGGGCCTACGAGCAGTACTTC.

This clone was seen just once. Germline is not matched at one junction end, which may reflect a read error. The CDR3 DNA is TGTGCCAGCGCGGGGACTAGCGGGGTTCTCGGGGGGCTGTTTTTT. Protein product: CASAGTSGVLGGLFF. The V and J genes are TRBV7-8 and TRBJ2-2; 13 nucleotides line up with TRBD2. Germline V gives CDR1 SGHVS, CDR2 FQNEAQ. The CDR3 length is 15 residues. The variable domain in full, with the rest retrieved from reference TRBV7-8 and TRBJ2-2, is GAGVSQSPRYKVAKRGQDVALRCDPISGHVSLFWYQQALGQGPEFLTYFQNEAQLDKSGLPSDRFFAERPEGSVSTLKIQRTQQEDSAVYLCASAGTSGVLGGLFFGEGSRLTVL.

The V gene is TRBV30, the J gene TRBJ2-7, with D possibly being TRBD1 (6 bases). Trimming stripped 1 base from V and 2 bases from J, with 12 bases between. This CDR3 comprises 14 residues. Germline CDR1 and CDR2: GTSNPN and SVGIG (reference sequence). CDR3 amino acids: CAWSGDKLTYEQYF. The CDR3 DNA sequence: TGTGCCTGGAGTGGGGACAAACTGACCTACGAGCAGTACTTC.

The V call is TRBV9, the J call TRBJ2-7, with 7 bases aligning to TRBD2. V lost 3 bases, J lost 1 base, and 7 bases stayed unmatched. This CDR3 comprises 15 residues. CDR1 and CDR2 (germline): SGDLS, YYNGEE. Here the CDR3 DNA reads TGTGCCAGCAGCGGTAATAGCGGGTTATCCTACGAGCAGTACTTC. Protein: CASSGNSGLSYEQYF.

This chain uses TRBV18 with TRBJ1-1, with no clear D. The CDR3 runs 13 residues. Germline V gene sequence: CDR1 KGHSH, CDR2 LQKENI. V was clipped by 3 bases and J by 2 bases, with 7 bases between them. The CDR3 spells CASSPNKNTEAFF. Written as DNA, the CDR3 is TGTGCCAGCTCACCTAATAAAAACACTGAAGCTTTCTTT.